One and the same sample provided the 3 T cell receptor beta chains below, sequenced in a study of cytomegalovirus exposure and HLA in healthy donors. 13 Jbeta primers and 60 Vbeta primers were used for the PCR. TCRdb's copy holds only in-frame clones and misses some; the assay was immunoSEQ multiplex PCR. The table records approximately 100,000 clones, approximately 79% of them present only once. The sample was PBMCs. The receptor set was obtained from a male donor in good health and CMV-seronegative.

Only a few counts were recorded for this clone. The chain has TRBV7-2 and TRBJ2-3; TRBD2 matches at 13 bases. This CDR3 comprises 17 residues. Germline V gene lookup returns CDR1 SGHTA and CDR2 FQGNSA. The trim removed 3 bases at V and 2 bases at J, leaving 5 bases unmatched. The DNA of the CDR3 is TGTGCCAGCAGCTTGGAGACTAGCGGGGGGATCACAGATACGCAGTATTTT. Translated: CASSLETSGGITDTQYF.

The chain carries TRBV5-3 and TRBJ1-2; D might be TRBD1 (5 bases). TRBV5-3 is filed as an ORF, its function uncertain. The CDR3 runs 15 residues. V dropped 3 bases and J dropped 8 bases, with 20 bases sitting between them. The CDR3 loop reads CARSSNEGAPYGYTF. CDR3 bases: TGTGCCAGAAGCTCGAACGAAGGGGCGCCGTACGGCTACACCTTC.

The rearrangement links TRBV4-2 to TRBJ2-6; tentatively, D is TRBD1 (5 bases). The CDR3 is 15 amino acids. V dropped 0 bases and J dropped 4 bases, with 7 bases sitting between them. CDR1 LGHNA and CDR2 YNFKEQ come from the germline V gene. CDR3 DNA: TGTGCCAGCAGCCAAGAAGGGGCCGGGGCCAACGTCCTGACTTTC. It yields the protein CASSQEGAGANVLTF.